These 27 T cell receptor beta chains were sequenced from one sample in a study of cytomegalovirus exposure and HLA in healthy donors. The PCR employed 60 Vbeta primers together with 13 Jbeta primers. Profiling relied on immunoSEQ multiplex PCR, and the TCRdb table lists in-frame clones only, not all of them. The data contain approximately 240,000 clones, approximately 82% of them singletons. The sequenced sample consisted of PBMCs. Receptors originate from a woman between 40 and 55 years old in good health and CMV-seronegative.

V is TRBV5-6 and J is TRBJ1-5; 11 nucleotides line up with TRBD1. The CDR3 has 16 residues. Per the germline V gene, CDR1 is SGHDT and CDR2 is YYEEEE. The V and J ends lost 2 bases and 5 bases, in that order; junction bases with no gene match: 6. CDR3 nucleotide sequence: TGTGCCAGCAGCTTTGGACAGGGGGCCTCCGATCAGCCCCAGCATTTT. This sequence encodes CASSFGQGASDQPQHF.

The DNA for the CDR3 is TGTGCCAGCAGCGACCGACAGGGCTCAGAAGAAAAACTGTTTTTT. Translation gives CASSDRQGSEEKLFF. The J gene is TRBJ1-4, the V gene TRBV7-8, with 7 nucleotides matching TRBD1. Germline V gives CDR1 SGHVS, CDR2 FQNEAQ. The ends lost 5 bases at V and 8 bases at J; junction bases unmatched: 11. The CDR3 is 15 residues long.

This CDR3 reads CASRPWGGGELFF. In DNA, the CDR3 is TGTGCCAGTCGACCTTGGGGGGGCGGGGAGCTGTTTTTT. The chain is built from TRBV19 and TRBJ2-2; 7 nucleotides align to TRBD2. V lost 8 bases, J lost 7 bases, and 7 bases stayed unmatched. The CDR3 covers 13 residues. Germline CDR1 and CDR2: LNHDA and SQIVND (reference sequence). Filled out from reference TRBV19 and TRBJ2-2, the complete variable domain reads DGGITQSPKYLFRKEGQNVTLSCEQNLNHDAMYWYRQDPGQGLRLIYYSQIVNDFQKGDIAEGYSVSREKKESFPLTVTSAQKNPTAFYLCASRPWGGGELFFGEGSRLTVL.

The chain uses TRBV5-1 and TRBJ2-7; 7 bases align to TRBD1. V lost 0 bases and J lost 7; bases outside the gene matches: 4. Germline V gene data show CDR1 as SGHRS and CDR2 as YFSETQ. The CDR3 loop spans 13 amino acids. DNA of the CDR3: TGCGCCAGCAGCTTGGGGGGACAGAGTGAGCAGTACTTC. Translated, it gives CASSLGGQSEQYF.

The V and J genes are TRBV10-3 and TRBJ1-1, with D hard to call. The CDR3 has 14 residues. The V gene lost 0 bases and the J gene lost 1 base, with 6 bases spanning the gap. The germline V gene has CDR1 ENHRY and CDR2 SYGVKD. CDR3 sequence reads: CAISESRQNTEAFF. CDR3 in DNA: TGTGCCATCAGTGAGTCGCGGCAGAACACTGAAGCTTTCTTT.

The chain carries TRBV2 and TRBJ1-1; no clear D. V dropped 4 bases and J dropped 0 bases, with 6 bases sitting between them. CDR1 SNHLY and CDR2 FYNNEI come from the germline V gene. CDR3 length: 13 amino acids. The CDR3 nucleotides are TGTGCCAGCAGTGTTGCGGTGAACACTGAAGCTTTCTTT. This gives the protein CASSVAVNTEAFF.

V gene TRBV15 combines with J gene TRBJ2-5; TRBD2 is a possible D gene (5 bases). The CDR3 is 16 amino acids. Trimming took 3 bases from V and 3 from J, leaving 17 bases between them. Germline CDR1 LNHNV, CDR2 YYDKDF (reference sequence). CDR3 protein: CATSSRGAFGKETQYF. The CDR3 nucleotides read TGTGCCACCAGCAGTCGTGGTGCGTTCGGGAAAGAGACCCAGTACTTC.

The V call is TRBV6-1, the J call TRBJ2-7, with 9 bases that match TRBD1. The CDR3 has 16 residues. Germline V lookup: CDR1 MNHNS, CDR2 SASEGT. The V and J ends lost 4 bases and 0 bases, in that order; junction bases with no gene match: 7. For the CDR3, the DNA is TGTGCCAGCAGTGCCTCGGGACAGGGTATCTCCTACGAGCAGTACTTC. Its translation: CASSASGQGISYEQYF.

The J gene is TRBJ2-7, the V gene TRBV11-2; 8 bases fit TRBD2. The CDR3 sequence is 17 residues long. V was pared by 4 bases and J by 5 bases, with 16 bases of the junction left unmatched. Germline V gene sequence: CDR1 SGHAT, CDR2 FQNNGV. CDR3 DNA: TGTGCCAGCAGCTCCCTCGGGGGGGGCTTGAGTTCCCACGAGCAGTACTTC. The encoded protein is CASSSLGGGLSSHEQYF.

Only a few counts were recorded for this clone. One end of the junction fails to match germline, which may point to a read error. CDR3 coding DNA: TGTGCCAGCAGCCCCGGACAGGGGGCAGGAACCTTC. It codes for CASSPGQGAGTF. The V and J genes are TRBV5-6 and TRBJ2-7, with 11 bases fitting TRBD1. Germline values: CDR1 SGHDT, CDR2 YYEEEE. The CDR3 contains 12 residues.

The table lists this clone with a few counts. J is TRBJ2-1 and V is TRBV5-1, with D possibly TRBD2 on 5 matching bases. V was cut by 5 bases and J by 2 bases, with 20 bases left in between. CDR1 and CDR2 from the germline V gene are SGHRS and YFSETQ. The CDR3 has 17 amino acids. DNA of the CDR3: TGCGCCAGCAGGGAGGAGACTGTTACGAAGGCCTACAATGAGCAGTTCTTC. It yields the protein CASREETVTKAYNEQFF.

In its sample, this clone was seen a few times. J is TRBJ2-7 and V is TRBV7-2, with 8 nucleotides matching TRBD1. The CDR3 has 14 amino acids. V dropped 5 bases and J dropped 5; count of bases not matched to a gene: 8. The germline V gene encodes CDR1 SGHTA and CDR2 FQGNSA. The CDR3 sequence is CASSTMTGENEQYF. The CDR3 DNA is TGTGCCAGCAGCACTATGACAGGGGAGAACGAGCAGTACTTC.

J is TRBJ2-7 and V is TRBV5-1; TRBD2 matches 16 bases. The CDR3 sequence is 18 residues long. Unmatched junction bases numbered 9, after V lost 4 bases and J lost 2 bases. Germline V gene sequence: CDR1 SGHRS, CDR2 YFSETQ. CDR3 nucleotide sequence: TGCGCCAGCAGCACACGCGGGACTAGCGGGGGGGGCACCTACGAGCAGTACTTC. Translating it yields CASSTRGTSGGGTYEQYF.

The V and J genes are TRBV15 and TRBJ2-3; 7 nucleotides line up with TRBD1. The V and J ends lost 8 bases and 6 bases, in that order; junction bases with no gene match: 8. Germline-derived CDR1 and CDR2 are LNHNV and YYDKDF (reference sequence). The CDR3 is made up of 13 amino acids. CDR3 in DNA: TGTGCCACCGGTGAGGGGGCGACGGATACGCAGTATTTT. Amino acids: CATGEGATDTQYF. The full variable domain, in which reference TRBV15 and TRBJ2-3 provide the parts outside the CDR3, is DAMVIQNPRYQVTQFGKPVTLSCSQTLNHNVMYWYQQKSSQAPKLLFHYYDKDFNNEADTPDNFQSRRPNTSFCFLDIRSPGLGDTAMYLCATGEGATDTQYFGPGTRLTVL.

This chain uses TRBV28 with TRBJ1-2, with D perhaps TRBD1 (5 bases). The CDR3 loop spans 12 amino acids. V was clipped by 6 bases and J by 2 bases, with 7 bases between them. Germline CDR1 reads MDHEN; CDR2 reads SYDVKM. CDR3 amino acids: CASRGQNYGYTF. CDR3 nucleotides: TGTGCCAGCAGGGGGCAGAACTATGGCTACACCTTC.

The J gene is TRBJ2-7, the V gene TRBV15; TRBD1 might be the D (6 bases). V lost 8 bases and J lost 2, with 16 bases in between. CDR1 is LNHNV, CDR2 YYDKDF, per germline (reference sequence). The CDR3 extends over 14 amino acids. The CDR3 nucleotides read TGTGCCACCGGACAGAGAGGTAGGCCCTACGAGCAGTACTTC. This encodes CATGQRGRPYEQYF.

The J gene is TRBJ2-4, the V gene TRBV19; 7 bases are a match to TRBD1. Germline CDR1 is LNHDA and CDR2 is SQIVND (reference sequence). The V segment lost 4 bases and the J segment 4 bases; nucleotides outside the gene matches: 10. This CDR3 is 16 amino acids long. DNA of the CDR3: TGTGCCAGTAGTAATCACCCGGGACAGCCTAAAAACATTCAGTACTTC. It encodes CASSNHPGQPKNIQYF.

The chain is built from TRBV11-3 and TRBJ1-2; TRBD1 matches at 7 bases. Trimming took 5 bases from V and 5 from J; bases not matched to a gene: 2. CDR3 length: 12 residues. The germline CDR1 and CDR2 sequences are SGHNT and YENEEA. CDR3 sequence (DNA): TGTGCCAGCAGCCGCAGGGGGTATGGCTACACCTTC. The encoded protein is CASSRRGYGYTF.

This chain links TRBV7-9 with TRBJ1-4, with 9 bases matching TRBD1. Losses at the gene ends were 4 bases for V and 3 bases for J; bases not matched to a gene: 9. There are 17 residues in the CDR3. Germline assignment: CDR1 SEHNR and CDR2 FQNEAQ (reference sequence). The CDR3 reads CASSSRPGQGPNEKLFF. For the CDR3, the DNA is TGTGCCAGCAGCTCGCGACCGGGACAGGGACCTAATGAAAAACTGTTTTTT.

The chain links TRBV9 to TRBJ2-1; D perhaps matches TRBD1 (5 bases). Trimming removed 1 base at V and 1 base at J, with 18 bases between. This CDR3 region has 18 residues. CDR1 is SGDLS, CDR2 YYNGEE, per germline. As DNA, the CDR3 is TGTGCCAGCAGCGTATACACAGGCCCCGGCGAATCCTACAATGAGCAGTTCTTC. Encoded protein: CASSVYTGPGESYNEQFF.

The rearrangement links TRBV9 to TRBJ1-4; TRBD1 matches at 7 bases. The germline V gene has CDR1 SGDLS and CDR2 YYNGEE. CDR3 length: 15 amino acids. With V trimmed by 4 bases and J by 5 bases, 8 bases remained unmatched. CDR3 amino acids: CASSPTGTVNEKLFF. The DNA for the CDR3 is TGTGCCAGCAGCCCGACCGGGACAGTAAATGAAAAACTGTTTTTT.

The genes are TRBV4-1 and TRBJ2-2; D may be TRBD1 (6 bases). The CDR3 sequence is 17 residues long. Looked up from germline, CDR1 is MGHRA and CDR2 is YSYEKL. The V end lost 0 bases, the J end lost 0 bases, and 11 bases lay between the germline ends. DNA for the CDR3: TGCGCCAGCAGCCAAGATTGGGCAGGGGCGAACACCGGGGAGCTGTTTTTT. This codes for CASSQDWAGANTGELFF.

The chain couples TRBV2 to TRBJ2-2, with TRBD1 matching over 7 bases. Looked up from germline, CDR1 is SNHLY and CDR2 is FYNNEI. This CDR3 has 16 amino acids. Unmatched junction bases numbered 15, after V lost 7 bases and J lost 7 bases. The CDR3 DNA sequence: TGTGCCAGCATACTAGAGGGGGCCCGCACGGGCGGGGAGCTGTTTTTT. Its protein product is CASILEGARTGGELFF.

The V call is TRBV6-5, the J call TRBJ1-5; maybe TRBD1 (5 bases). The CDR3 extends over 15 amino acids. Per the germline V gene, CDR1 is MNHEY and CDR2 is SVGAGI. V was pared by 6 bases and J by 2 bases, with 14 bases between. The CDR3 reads CASSTGVWGNQPQHF. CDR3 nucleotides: TGTGCCAGCAGCACGGGGGTTTGGGGCAATCAGCCCCAGCATTTT.

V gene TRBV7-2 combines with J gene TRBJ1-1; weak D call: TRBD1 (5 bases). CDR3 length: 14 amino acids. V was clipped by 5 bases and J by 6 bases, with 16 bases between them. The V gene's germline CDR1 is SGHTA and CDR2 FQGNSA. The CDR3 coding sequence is TGTGCCAGCAGCCCCTACGACAGTGCCCCTGAAGCTTTCTTT. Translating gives CASSPYDSAPEAFF.

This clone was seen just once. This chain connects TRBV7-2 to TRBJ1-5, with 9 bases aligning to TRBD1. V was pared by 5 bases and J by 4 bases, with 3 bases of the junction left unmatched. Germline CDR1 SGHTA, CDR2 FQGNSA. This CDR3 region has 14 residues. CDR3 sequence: CASSAGQGNQPQHF. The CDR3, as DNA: TGTGCCAGCAGCGCGGGACAGGGAAATCAGCCCCAGCATTTT.

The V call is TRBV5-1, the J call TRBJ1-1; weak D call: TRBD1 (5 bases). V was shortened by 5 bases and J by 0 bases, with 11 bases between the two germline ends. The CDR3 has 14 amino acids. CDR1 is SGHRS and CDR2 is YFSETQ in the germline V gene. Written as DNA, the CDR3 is TGCGCCAGCAGTCCCGCAGGGATGAACACTGAAGCTTTCTTT. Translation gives CASSPAGMNTEAFF.